This T cell receptor beta chain was sequenced in a study of blood T cell repertoires in COVID-19. Study context: The origin of the acute and convalescent COVID-19 samples was the United States, Italy and Spain. PBMCs, B-cell-depleted T cells, or T cells were the source of the cDNA or gDNA that made up the material.

Trimming cost V 3 bases and J 4 bases; bases outside gene matches: 0. In germline, CDR1 is ENHRY, CDR2 SYGVKD. The CDR3 has 13 amino acids. Per the original methods: Nucleated cell counts were estimated from reference gene primer amplification. Using immunoSEQ multiplex PCR, the repertoire was profiled, and TCRdb retains in-frame clones only, with some absent. D and trimming come from the DNA, and the V and J calls and clone size come from that table. Counted here are some 94,000 clones, 84% occurring once; the ten biggest clones make up less than 2%. This chain uses TRBV10-3 with TRBJ1-3; 7 bases map to TRBD1. Sequenced material: peripheral blood. The receptor's source is a man in his 70s with active or convalescent COVID-19. The CDR3 sequence: CAISEGGGNTIYF. CDR3 nucleotide sequence: TGTGCCATCAGTGAAGGGGGCGGAAACACCATATATTTT.